This T cell receptor beta chain was identified during a study of T cells after yellow fever vaccination. Study-level information: Fractions of limited cellularity were prepared by means of SMART-Seq v4 Ultra Low Input. Study observations and caveats: Detected again after the booster were most primary-vaccination clones, at 96% CD4 and nearly 90% CD8.

Each CDR3 protein gets one entry after TCRdb re-called the 5' RACE reads with MiXCR. Of hundreds of thousands of distinct CDR3 sequences in the sample, 13% are singletons; the top ten hold around 15%. Germline-derived CDR1 and CDR2 are DFQATT and SNEGSKA (reference sequence). With 0 bases removed from V and 4 bases from J, the gap between germline ends came to 14 bases. The CDR3 has 15 residues. For this clonotype: Its matching antigen is unknown.

This specimen was PBMCs, taken on the day of the yellow fever booster vaccination. The genes are TRBV20-1 and TRBJ2-3, with D maybe TRBD2 (5 bases). This TCR was recovered from a man younger than 40 who received the YFV17D yellow fever vaccine. CDR3 bases: TGCAGTGCTAGAGATTATGCGGAGGCCGCAGATACGCAGTATTTT. As protein: CSARDYAEAADTQYF.